The clone carrying this TCR beta chain came up a few times. The antigen is not known. V lost 4 bases and J lost 6; bases outside the gene matches: 3. CDR1 SGHTA and CDR2 FQGNSA come from the germline V gene. This CDR3 region has 13 residues. Treatment defined: approximately 9-day PBMC culture with coronavirus spike peptide pools or control peptides (ViraFEST assay). The assay that was used to sequence DNA from cultured CD4+ T cells was the Oncomine TCR Beta short-read assay. TCRdb reanalysed the PCR reads using MiXCR and keeps one entry per CDR3 protein. The data hold about 19,000 distinct CDR3 sequences, with under 45% observed a single time. This entry comes from a study of vaccination and CD4 T cells after COVID-19. Across the whole study: The cells were exposed to overlapping spike peptides originating from SARS-CoV-2, HCoV-NL63, HCoV-OC43 and HCoV-229E for stimulation.

The source of this sequence is a human donor who had recovered from COVID-19. Material: CD4+ T cells from blood, cultured in vitro, obtained before SARS-CoV-2 vaccination. V usage is TRBV7-2 and J usage is TRBJ1-5, with TRBD1 matching 7 bases. The CDR3 sequence is CASSSRQGQPQHF. The CDR3 DNA is TGTGCCAGCAGCTCCCGACAGGGTCAGCCCCAGCATTTT.